This T cell receptor (beta chain) comes out of a study of cytotoxic CD8 clonotypes in ibrutinib-treated CLL. Study as a whole: Partial response was seen in about 25 patients and complete response in 2; after median about 70 months, about 14 stayed remitted, around 12 progressed. Median treatment time before response sampling was about 12 months, range 6 to 36.

CDR1 and CDR2 (germline): SGDLS, YYNGEE. The V and J ends lost 4 bases and 4 bases, in that order; junction bases with no gene match: 5. This CDR3 is built from 14 residues. T cells were sequenced at a targeted depth of 1 in 200,000 to 1 in 1 million. The assay was immunoSEQ multiplex PCR, and TCRdb's table has in-frame clones only and misses some. Here the sample spans about 92,000 clones, roughly 80% being singletons. The chain carries TRBV9 and TRBJ1-1; TRBD1 agrees at 9 bases. The sample was PBMCs, taken after 24 months of ibrutinib treatment. This TCR came from a human donor with chronic lymphocytic leukemia. The CDR3 sequence is CASSPPTGGTEAFF. The CDR3 DNA reads TGTGCCAGCAGCCCGCCGACAGGGGGCACTGAAGCTTTCTTT.